This T cell receptor beta chain was recovered during a study of monozygotic twins with inflammatory bowel disease. TCRdb reprocessed the 5' RACE reads and keeps a single row for each CDR3 protein, giving no DNA. This sample's table reports about 380,000 distinct CDR3 sequences. Germline lookup yields CDR1 MDHEN and CDR2 SYDVKM. This CDR3 comprises 16 residues. The clonotype originates from a human donor with ulcerative colitis or Crohn's disease, or a healthy co-twin of an affected twin (not recorded which). The V call is TRBV28, the J call TRBJ2-1; TCRdb picks TRBD1, but there is no DNA to check that call. Sequencing was performed on blood. The CDR3 loop is CASSWVGGLLYNEQFF.